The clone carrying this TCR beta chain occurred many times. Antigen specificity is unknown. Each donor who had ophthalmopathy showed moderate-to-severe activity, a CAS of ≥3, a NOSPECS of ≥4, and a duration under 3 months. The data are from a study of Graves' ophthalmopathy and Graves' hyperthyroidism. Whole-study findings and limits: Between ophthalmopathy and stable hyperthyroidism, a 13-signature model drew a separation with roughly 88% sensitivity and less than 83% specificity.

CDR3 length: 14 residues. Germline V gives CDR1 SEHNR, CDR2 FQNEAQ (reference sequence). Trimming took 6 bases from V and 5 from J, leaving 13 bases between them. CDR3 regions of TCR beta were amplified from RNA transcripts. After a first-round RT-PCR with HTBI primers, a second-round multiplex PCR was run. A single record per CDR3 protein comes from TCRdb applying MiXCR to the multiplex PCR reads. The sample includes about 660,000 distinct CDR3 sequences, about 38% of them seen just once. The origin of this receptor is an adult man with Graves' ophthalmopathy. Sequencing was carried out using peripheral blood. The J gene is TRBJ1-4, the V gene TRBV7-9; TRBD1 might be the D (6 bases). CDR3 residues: CASRSGTPNEKLFF. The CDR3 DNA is TGTGCCAGCAGGTCCGGGACACCGAATGAAAAACTGTTTTTT.